Listed here are 2 T cell receptor beta chains from one sample, sequenced in a study of cytomegalovirus exposure and HLA in healthy donors. Primers included in the PCR were 60 Vbeta and 13 Jbeta primers. Generated by immunoSEQ multiplex PCR, the TCRdb table keeps only in-frame clones and is missing some. The top ten hold 15% to 20% of the sample, which has some 88,000 clones, 70% to 75% seen once. The sample comprised PBMCs. The receptors shown here come from a woman between 18 and 29 years old in good health and CMV-seropositive.

V usage is TRBV30 and J usage is TRBJ1-1; D may be TRBD1 (5 bases). V shed 0 bases and J shed 0 bases, with 20 bases lying between them. The CDR3 length is 18 residues. Germline-derived CDR1 and CDR2 are GTSNPN and SVGIG (reference sequence). The CDR3 spells CAWSVPLGGKNMNTEAFF. Here the CDR3 DNA reads TGTGCCTGGAGTGTCCCCCTGGGGGGGAAAAACATGAACACTGAAGCTTTCTTT.

The chain has TRBV29-1 and TRBJ2-7, with a tentative D call TRBD2 (7 bases). Germline V CDR1 and CDR2: SQVTM, ANQGSEA. This CDR3 comprises 12 residues. The V and J ends lost 3 bases and 6 bases respectively, with 12 bases between them. CDR3 nucleotide sequence: TGCAGCGTTGACCGGGGGGCCTCCGAGCAGTACTTC. Its protein product is CSVDRGASEQYF.